This T cell receptor (beta chain) emerged from a study of blood T cell repertoires in COVID-19. For the study at large: Samples taken during acute and convalescent COVID-19 were collected in the United States, Italy and Spain.

Trimming shortened V by 0 bases and J by 7 bases, and 16 bases separated the two germline ends. CDR1 MGHRA and CDR2 YSYEKL come from the germline V gene. This CDR3 spans 17 amino acids. Original methodology: Reference gene primer amplification gave nucleated cell count estimates. Using immunoSEQ multiplex PCR, the repertoire was profiled, and TCRdb retains in-frame clones only, with some absent. The V and J calls and the clone size are those of that table, but D and trimming were determined from the DNA. The table has approximately 200,000 clones, 80% to 90% seen once; the top ten hold more than 9%. The sequence was obtained from a woman older than 75 with COVID-19, enrolled during active disease. The rearrangement links TRBV4-1 to TRBJ1-6; D is possibly TRBD1 (5 bases). The sample taken for sequencing was peripheral blood. For the CDR3, the DNA is TGCGCCAGCAGCCAAGACCGTCGTGGGGCAGAGAATTCACCCCTCCACTTT. It specifies CASSQDRRGAENSPLHF.